This T cell receptor beta chain was found in a study of blood T cells in healthy people across ages. Overall study findings and caveats: More naive CD4+ cells and higher diversity were found in long-lived than in aged donors.

Combining a sample-barcoded 5' primer with a J-beta primer mix, a second PCR ran for roughly 6 to 12 cycles. TCRdb passed the 5' RACE reads through MiXCR, listing each CDR3 protein once. The sample lists 550,000 to 750,000 distinct CDR3 sequences, roughly 20% occurring once. The CDR3 runs 11 residues. Germline V gene lookup returns CDR1 SNHLY and CDR2 FYNNEI. This clonotype was seen only once. As yet, its antigen is unknown. A read error may explain this, as a much larger clone is one base away. The specimen sequenced was blood. The V call is TRBV2, the J call TRBJ2-3; D is unresolved. This TCR was recovered from a man aged 70 or older in good health. The CDR3 here is CASREADTQYF. DNA for the CDR3: TGTGCCAGCAGAGAAGCAGATACGCAGTATTTT.